One sample yielded the 21 T cell receptor beta chains listed below, sequenced in a study of T cell responses to AZD1222 COVID-19 vaccine. Clones were sequenced by immunoSEQ multiplex PCR, and TCRdb holds only the in-frame ones, with some missing. Found here are 60,000 to 90,000 clones, roughly 84% of them singletons; the top ten hold more than 15%. Sequenced material: peripheral blood, taken 28 days after the second AZD1222 dose. All receptors derive from an adult who received the AZD1222 COVID-19 vaccine.

The genes are TRBV7-2 and TRBJ1-1; D is unclear. V gave up 5 bases and J gave up 0 bases, with 13 bases separating them. This CDR3 has 15 residues. Per germline, CDR1 SGHTA and CDR2 FQGNSA. The CDR3 loop reads CASSPTGGLNTEAFF. DNA of the CDR3: TGTGCCAGCAGCCCAACGGGAGGGTTGAACACTGAAGCTTTCTTT.

This chain joins TRBV10-2 and TRBJ1-4, with TRBD1 matching 7 bases. The ends lost 6 bases at V and 3 bases at J; junction bases unmatched: 7. CDR1 is WSHSY and CDR2 is SAAADI in the germline V gene. The CDR3 runs 15 residues. The CDR3 DNA is TGCGCCAGCAGCGACAGGGCATGGGCTAATGAAAAACTGTTTTTT. Its translation: CASSDRAWANEKLFF.

The chain recombines TRBV4-1 with TRBJ2-3, with TRBD2 as a possible D gene (7 bases). CDR1 and CDR2 from the germline V gene are MGHRA and YSYEKL. The CDR3 loop spans 15 amino acids. V was shortened by 5 bases and J by 5 bases, with 17 bases between the two germline ends. The CDR3 bases are TGCGCCAGCAGCTTCTTTTGGGGGGGCAAAGATACGCAGTATTTT. Amino acids: CASSFFWGGKDTQYF.

The gene calls are TRBV2 and TRBJ1-2, with 8 bases identical to TRBD1. This CDR3 is 13 amino acids long. Losses at the gene ends were 8 bases for V and 7 bases for J; bases not matched to a gene: 9. The germline V gene has CDR1 SNHLY and CDR2 FYNNEI. CDR3 bases: TGTGCCAGCGGACAGGGAATGACGTCTGGCTACACCTTC. Its translation: CASGQGMTSGYTF.

This clone was seen more than once but under ten times. The chain uses TRBV7-8 and TRBJ2-7, with D maybe TRBD1 (6 bases). Germline V gene lookup returns CDR1 SGHVS and CDR2 FQNEAQ. The ends were cut back, 9 bases at V and 7 bases at J, with 13 bases in the middle. The CDR3 runs to 11 residues. CDR3 DNA: TGTGCCAGTACTACCACAGGGGAGCAGTACTTC. Residues: CASTTTGEQYF.

This clone was counted a single time. The chain joins TRBV5-1 to TRBJ2-7; D gene unclear. This CDR3 region has 13 residues. The germline V gene has CDR1 SGHRS and CDR2 YFSETQ. The ends were cut back, 1 base at V and 1 base at J, with 6 bases in the middle. The CDR3 protein is CASSLHPSYEQYF. DNA for the CDR3: TGCGCCAGCAGCTTGCACCCATCCTACGAGCAGTACTTC. Drawing the rest from reference TRBV5-1 and TRBJ2-7, the complete variable domain is KAGVTQTPRYLIKTRGQQVTLSCSPISGHRSVSWYQQTPGQGLQFLFEYFSETQRNKGNFPGRFSGRQFSNSRSEMNVSTLELGDSALYLCASSLHPSYEQYFGPGTRLTVT.

CDR3 loop: CASSEQAGNEQYF. DNA of the CDR3: TGCGCCAGCAGTGAGCAGGCCGGGAACGAGCAGTACTTC. The chain has TRBV10-2 and TRBJ2-7, with D possibly being TRBD2 (5 bases). Germline lookup yields CDR1 WSHSY and CDR2 SAAADI. The CDR3 runs 13 residues. Trimming stripped 2 bases from V and 5 bases from J, with 10 bases between.

The chain joins TRBV30 to TRBJ1-1; 7 bases are a match to TRBD1. This CDR3 spans 15 amino acids. CDR1 GTSNPN and CDR2 SVGIG come from the germline V gene (reference sequence). The V gene end was trimmed by 2 bases and the J gene end by 4 bases; junction bases not matched to a gene: 10. The CDR3 loop reads CAWSPTRRGLTEAFF. The CDR3 DNA follows: TGTGCCTGGAGTCCCACCCGGAGGGGGCTCACTGAAGCTTTCTTT.

The gene calls are TRBV6-2 or TRBV6-3 and TRBJ1-1, with D possibly matching TRBD1 (6 bases). This CDR3 comprises 15 residues. The V end lost 4 bases, the J end lost 2 bases, and 14 bases lay between the germline ends. Germline V gives CDR1 MNHEY, CDR2 SVGEGT. CDR3 in amino acids: CASSLGARVNTEAFF. DNA of the CDR3: TGTGCCAGCAGTTTGGGGGCCAGGGTTAACACTGAAGCTTTCTTT.

CDR3 nucleotide sequence: TGTGCCAGCAGCTTGGGACAGGGGGTAAATCAGCCCCAGCATTTT. Translation: CASSLGQGVNQPQHF. The V and J genes are TRBV5-6 and TRBJ1-5; 9 bases map to TRBD1. J lost 4 bases, V lost 0 bases, and 2 bases had no gene match. From germline, CDR1 is SGHDT and CDR2 YYEEEE. The CDR3 covers 15 residues.

J is TRBJ1-4 and V is TRBV27; 8 nucleotides agree with TRBD1. After removal of 4 bases from V and 7 bases from J, the junction contained 8 bases not matched to a gene. The CDR3 consists of 15 residues. Germline CDR1 reads MNHEY; CDR2 reads SMNVEV (reference sequence). As DNA, the CDR3 is TGTGCCAGCAGTTCCCAGGGGGCTTGGAGTGAAAAACTGTTTTTT. Translating gives CASSSQGAWSEKLFF.

The V and J genes are TRBV5-4 and TRBJ2-2, with 7 positions matching TRBD1. J gave up 2 bases and V 4 bases, and 2 bases lay outside the gene matches. This CDR3 has 14 residues. CDR1 and CDR2 (germline): SGHNT, YYREEE (reference sequence). The CDR3 coding sequence is TGTGCCAGCAGCGGGACAGAAAACACCGGGGAGCTGTTTTTT. Protein product: CASSGTENTGELFF. The whole variable domain, remainder taken from reference TRBV5-4 and TRBJ2-2, is ETGVTQSPTHLIKTRGQQVTLRCSSQSGHNTVSWYQQALGQGPQFIFQYYREEENGRGNFPPRFSGLQFPNYSSELNVNALELDDSALYLCASSGTENTGELFFGEGSRLTVL.

The chain carries TRBV7-6 and TRBJ1-4; D might be TRBD1 (5 bases). CDR1 SGHVS and CDR2 FNYEAQ come from the germline V gene. V gave up 1 base and J gave up 8 bases, with 14 bases separating them. This CDR3 region has 15 residues. As DNA, the CDR3 is TGTGCCAGCAGCTTAGGGACGGGGCCCCGCGAAAAACTGTTTTTT. Translated, it gives CASSLGTGPREKLFF.

V usage is TRBV3-1 (or the pseudogene TRBV3-2) and J usage is TRBJ2-2; D gene ambiguous. The CDR3 loop spans 14 amino acids. V lost 1 base and J 5 bases, leaving 8 bases between the germline ends. Germline values: CDR1 LGHDT, CDR2 YNNKEL (reference sequence). The CDR3 reads CASSQADGTGELFF. CDR3 sequence (DNA): TGTGCCAGCAGCCAAGCGGACGGGACCGGGGAGCTGTTTTTT.

The V and J genes are TRBV13 and TRBJ2-7; 10 bases are a match to TRBD1. The CDR3 runs to 14 residues. V shed 4 bases and J 4 bases; nucleotides not matched to a gene: 4. Germline lookup yields CDR1 PRHDT and CDR2 FYEKMQ (reference sequence). CDR3 residues: CASSSRDRGYEQYF. The CDR3 DNA reads TGTGCCAGCAGCTCCCGGGACAGGGGATACGAGCAGTACTTC.

The chain couples TRBV30 to TRBJ1-2; the D is unclear. Germline V gene sequence: CDR1 GTSNPN, CDR2 SVGIG (reference sequence). Trimming stripped 1 base from V and 4 bases from J, with 1 base between. CDR3 length: 10 residues. The CDR3 protein is CAWSGYGYTF. CDR3 sequence (DNA): TGTGCCTGGAGTGGCTATGGCTACACCTTC.

This chain links TRBV11-2 with TRBJ2-7, with a tentative D call TRBD2 (5 bases). V was shortened by 0 bases and J by 4 bases, with 7 bases between the two germline ends. CDR1 is SGHAT, CDR2 FQNNGV, per germline. CDR3 length: 13 amino acids. CDR3 loop: CASSLERGYEQYF. CDR3 nucleotide sequence: TGTGCCAGCAGCTTAGAACGGGGATACGAGCAGTACTTC.

This chain uses TRBV7-9 with TRBJ2-7; 9 bases are a match to TRBD1. Germline loops: CDR1 SEHNR, CDR2 FQNEAQ (reference sequence). CDR3 length equals 15 residues. Trimming cost V 4 bases and J 1 base; bases outside gene matches: 5. CDR3 nucleotide sequence: TGTGCCAGCAGCTCGCCTGACAGGGGGTCCTACGAGCAGTACTTC. Its translation is CASSSPDRGSYEQYF.

CDR3 amino acids: CASKQVGTNEKLFF. Here the CDR3 DNA reads TGTGCCAGTAAACAAGTGGGAACTAATGAAAAACTGTTTTTT. This sequence joins TRBV19 and TRBJ1-4; D is unclear. This CDR3 region has 14 residues. Trimming took off 7 bases at V and 1 base at J, with 10 bases between the two ends. CDR1 is LNHDA and CDR2 is SQIVND in the germline V gene (reference sequence).

The rearrangement links TRBV28 to TRBJ2-7, with D maybe TRBD1 (5 bases). CDR1 and CDR2 from the germline V gene are MDHEN and SYDVKM. Trimming removed 2 bases from V and 7 bases from J, with 15 bases in between. This CDR3 region has 14 residues. The DNA of the CDR3 is TGTGCCAGCAGTTTAAGGGGATGGCAAGGAGAGCAGTACTTC. As protein: CASSLRGWQGEQYF.

The genes are TRBV3-1 (or the pseudogene TRBV3-2) and TRBJ1-2; D not resolved. Trimming removed 1 base from V and 3 bases from J, with 18 bases in between. The CDR3 loop spans 17 amino acids. Per germline, CDR1 LGHDT and CDR2 YNNKEL (reference sequence). CDR3 protein: CASSQGHRSVIDYGYTF. For the CDR3, the DNA is TGTGCCAGCAGCCAAGGGCATAGGTCCGTGATCGACTATGGCTACACCTTC.